What follows are 4 T cell receptor beta chains derived from one specimen sequenced in a study of OX40 agonist ivuxolimab in advanced cancers. The data were produced by immunoSEQ multiplex PCR, yet TCRdb's version contains in-frame clones alone and is incomplete. The sample lists around 49,000 clones, more than 80% occurring once. The material sequenced was CD4+ or CD8+ T cells sorted from blood, taken in a trial of the OX40 agonist ivuxolimab. These receptors came from an adult with an advanced solid tumor such as melanoma, head and neck, liver or kidney cancer.

The rearrangement joins TRBV28 to TRBJ2-5; D may be TRBD2 (5 bases). The germline V gene encodes CDR1 MDHEN and CDR2 SYDVKM. The length of the CDR3 is 14 residues. The V gene lost 5 bases and the J gene lost 2 bases, with 12 bases spanning the gap. CDR3 loop: CASSGRLNQETQYF. The CDR3 DNA reads as TGTGCCAGCAGTGGGAGACTAAATCAAGAGACCCAGTACTTC.

This clone was counted once. The CDR3 loop reads CASTSEEGADTQYF. The CDR3 DNA reads as TGTGCCAGTACCAGCGAGGAAGGGGCAGATACGCAGTATTTT. The chain recombines TRBV19 with TRBJ2-3; a possible D gene is TRBD1 (5 bases). Trimming took off 7 bases at V and 4 bases at J, with 15 bases between the two ends. This CDR3 is built from 14 residues. Germline CDR1 is LNHDA and CDR2 is SQIVND (reference sequence).

This clone was seen only once. The V and J genes are TRBV6-4 and TRBJ2-3, with TRBD2 matching 10 bases. Germline V gene sequence: CDR1 MRHNA, CDR2 SNTAGT. CDR3 length: 16 amino acids. Losses at the gene ends were 6 bases for V and 2 bases for J; bases not matched to a gene: 8. The CDR3 spells CASRPFSGRATDTQYF. The CDR3 DNA sequence: TGTGCCAGCAGACCCTTCAGCGGGAGGGCCACAGATACGCAGTATTTT.

This chain uses TRBV7-9 with TRBJ2-2; TRBD1 matches 11 bases. The CDR3 is 18 residues long. The V segment lost 5 bases and the J segment 3 bases; nucleotides outside the gene matches: 11. The germline V gene has CDR1 SEHNR and CDR2 FQNEAQ (reference sequence). The CDR3 region is CASSLTRDRGWYTGELFF. The CDR3 DNA reads TGTGCCAGCAGCCTTACCCGGGACAGGGGGTGGTACACCGGGGAGCTGTTTTTT.